Given below is one T cell receptor beta chain in context. What antigen it recognizes has not been identified. No qualities accompany the bases; no much larger clone lies one base away. The data were taken from a study of blood T cell repertoires in COVID-19 (TCRdb year 2020). In the study overall: Samples covering the acute and convalescent phases of COVID-19 were provided by collaborators in the United States, Italy and Spain. The material from the prospective study consisted of cDNA or gDNA derived from T cells, B-cell-depleted T cells, or PBMCs. Deeply sampled blood TCRbeta repertoires from subjects exposed to, actively infected with, or recovered from COVID-19 were included in the dataset. The repertoires were released in a freely available public database intended as a resource for research on the immune response to SARS-CoV-2. Samples came from the ongoing ImmuneRACE study (first 160 participants) plus 1,254 subjects from 6 global collaborators. Nearly every sample came with metadata listing a de-identified subject ID, COVID-19 status, age in years and sex. Where HLA class I and class II types were available, the types were taken from metadata supplied by the sample provider, not from assay-based typing. The study at large found these results: The amount of clinical and demographic metadata varied by source and participant and was provided uncurated.

V is pared back by 2 bases and J by 7 bases, with 11 bases lying between the germline termini. Per the germline V gene, MGHDK is the CDR1 and SYGVNS is the CDR2. The CDR3 runs 14 residues from the cysteine to the phenylalanine. Of the read, only the CDR3 DNA is kept; its 42 bases are in frame from base 1. Collaborating institutions collected whole blood in K2EDTA tubes following their own protocols. For TCRbeta analysis, collaborators shipped samples in one of three forms: frozen whole blood, isolated PBMCs, or DNA extracted from either of those sample types. TCRbeta CDR3 regions were amplified from genomic DNA using the immunoSEQ Assay, a bias-controlled multiplex PCR. Processing in the source paper ran as follows. Nucleated cell counts per sample were estimated from amplification of reference gene primers within the assay. To quantify the absolute abundance of each unique TCRbeta CDR3 rearrangement, sequence reads were collapsed and filtered. For each sample, productive Simpson clonality was calculated as the square root of Simpson's diversity index over productive rearrangements. Sourced from immuneACCESS, this table was stored by TCRdb with only in-frame sequences that have V and J called. A share of the clones is absent; for the studies checked, an unresolved V gene accounts for under half, and the remainder has no known explanation. V and J calls and clone size come straight from that table; D and trimming were deduced from the DNA. In this sample the table shows about 190,000 clones, under 90% of which occur a single time. The ten top clones hold around 7% of the sample.

The source is a man aged 40-49 years with acute or convalescent COVID-19. This chain joins TRBV25-1 to TRBJ1-4; TRBD1 is possibly the D segment (5 matching bases). Sequencing used peripheral blood. The base sequence is TGTGCCAGCAGTGAACCCAGGGAAGTTGAAAAACTGTTTTTT. Its translation reads: CASSEPREVEKLFF.